These T cell receptor beta chains were read from a single sample in a study of blood T cell repertoires in COVID-19. Libraries were prepared by immunoSEQ multiplex PCR; TCRdb keeps only in-frame clonotypes and omits some of them. The table has roughly 160,000 clones, 85% seen once. Sequenced sample: peripheral blood. These receptors were taken from a woman in her 50s with COVID-19, enrolled during active disease. The CDR3 runs from the conserved cysteine through the conserved F or W. D genes are given only for firm matches. Size is omitted from some rows. Given values are once, few, many or a class for expanded clones.

abundance	j_gene	d_gene	v_gene	CDR3nt	CDR3aa
-	TRBJ1-1	-	TRBV27	TGTGCCAGCAGTTTAGGGGGCAGCTCCGTTGAAGCTTTCTTT	CASSLGGSSVEAFF
few	TRBJ2-3	-	TRBV7-9	TGTGCCAGCAGCTACGGGTTCGAGGATACGCAGTATTTT	CASSYGFEDTQYF
-	TRBJ1-3	-	TRBV18	TGTGCCAGCTCACCAGGGGCCGGAAACACCATATATTTT	CASSPGAGNTIYF
-	TRBJ2-7	TRBD1	TRBV7-2	TGTGCCAGCAGCCCGACAGGGCGCTCCTACGAGCAGTACTTC	CASSPTGRSYEQYF
-	TRBJ2-5	TRBD2	TRBV3-1/TRBV3-2	TGTGCCAGCAGCCAAGCCGGACTAGCGGTAGCTCAAGAGACCCAGTACTTC	CASSQAGLAVAQETQYF
many	TRBJ1-3	-	TRBV10-3	TGTGCCATCTCAGGAGGAAACACCATATATTTT	CAISGGNTIYF
-	TRBJ2-6	TRBD1	TRBV5-1	TGCGCCAGCAGCTTGGGCTCAGGGGGCCCCTCTGGGGCCAACGTCCTGACTTTC	CASSLGSGGPSGANVLTF
-	TRBJ2-4	TRBD2	TRBV6-1	TGTGCCAGCAGTGCGACTAGCGGGGGGGCTTTAGCCAAAAACATTCAGTACTTC	CASSATSGGALAKNIQYF
-	TRBJ1-2	TRBD1	TRBV6-1	TGTGCCAGCAGTGAGCAAACCGGGACAGGGGGCGCGAACTATGGCTACACCTTC	CASSEQTGTGGANYGYTF
-	TRBJ2-1	-	TRBV18	TGTGCCAGCTCACCACGAGGGAGGAGCTCCTACAATGAGCAGTTCTTC	CASSPRGRSSYNEQFF
-	TRBJ1-1	TRBD1	TRBV6-5	TGTGCCAGCGGAGGGGGACAGGGGGCCTCTGAAGCTTTCTTT	CASGGGQGASEAFF
-	TRBJ1-6	-	TRBV4-2	TGTGCCAGCAGCCAAGAACTGGGACAAAGGAATTCACCCCTCCACTTT	CASSQELGQRNSPLHF
-	TRBJ2-7	-	TRBV6-5	TGTGCCAGCAGTTTTCTGGGGGGAGAGCAGTACTTC	CASSFLGGEQYF
once	TRBJ1-2	-	TRBV2	TGTGCCAGCAGTTGGACAGAGAACTATGGCTACACCTTC	CASSWTENYGYTF
-	TRBJ1-1	-	TRBV3-1/TRBV3-2	-	CASSQDWGQGTFF
once	TRBJ1-5	-	TRBV18	TGTGCCAGCTCACCCCGGGGGGACCTAGCATATCAGCCCCAGCATTTT	CASSPRGDLAYQPQHF
-	TRBJ2-7	TRBD1	TRBV5-1	TGCGCCAGCAGCTTGGCGTTCCAACAGGGGGGACCCTACGAGCAGTACTTC	CASSLAFQQGGPYEQYF
-	TRBJ2-3	TRBD1	TRBV29-1	TGCAGCGTTGACCTGGGACAGATTACAGATACGCAGTATTTT	CSVDLGQITDTQYF
-	TRBJ2-7	-	TRBV4-2	TGTGCCAGCAGCCAAGGGCCCCCCTACGAGCAGTACTTC	CASSQGPPYEQYF
-	TRBJ2-1	TRBD1	TRBV4-1	TGCGCCAGCAGCCAAGTCGGGACAGTCGCTACCGATGAGCAGTTCTTC	CASSQVGTVATDEQFF
-	TRBJ1-4	-	TRBV5-5	TGTGCCAGCAGCTTAGGTACGGGTGGTGAAAAACTGTTTTTT	CASSLGTGGEKLFF
-	TRBJ2-7	TRBD2	TRBV3-1/TRBV3-2	TGTAAGTCAACTAGCGGGGGACCCTACGAGCAGTACTTC	CKSTSGGPYEQYF
-	TRBJ2-1	TRBD2	TRBV5-1	TGCGCCAGCAGCTTGGGGAGCGGGGGGGCTGATGAGCAGTTCTTC	CASSLGSGGADEQFF
-	TRBJ2-2	TRBD2	TRBV5-4	TGTGCCAGCAGCAAAACTAGCGGGGGGGCGGTCCCCGGGGAGCTGTTTTTT	CASSKTSGGAVPGELFF
-	TRBJ2-3	TRBD2	TRBV11-3	TGTGCCAGCAGCTTGGGACTAGCGGGGGGGCCCTTGGACACAGATACGCAGTATTTT	CASSLGLAGGPLDTDTQYF
once	TRBJ1-4	-	TRBV15	TGTGCCACCAGCATAAGAGTCGTTGCAACTAATGAAAAACTGTTTTTT	CATSIRVVATNEKLFF
-	TRBJ2-2	TRBD2	TRBV3-1/TRBV3-2	TGTGCCAGCCGACTAGCGGGGATAAACACCGGGGAGCTGTTTTTT	CASRLAGINTGELFF
-	TRBJ2-7	-	TRBV2	TGTGCCAGCTCAGGGGAAGTGGGGGAGCAGTACTTC	CASSGEVGEQYF
-	TRBJ2-3	TRBD1	TRBV11-3	TGTGCCAGCAGCCGCCGGGACAGCGATGATACGCAGTATTTT	CASSRRDSDDTQYF
once	TRBJ1-2	-	TRBV7-2	TGTGCCAGCAGCTTAACAGGGATTAACTATGGCTACACCTTC	CASSLTGINYGYTF
-	TRBJ2-7	-	TRBV19	TGTGCCAGTAGTATCGCTACCGTCTCCTACGAGCAGTACTTC	CASSIATVSYEQYF
-	TRBJ2-2	-	TRBV9	TGTGCCAGCAGCGTTGGGACTACCGGGGAGCTGTTTTTT	CASSVGTTGELFF
-	TRBJ2-7	-	TRBV27	TGTGCCAGCAGTTCCGACAGAATATTCTCCTACGAGCAGTACTTC	CASSSDRIFSYEQYF
once	TRBJ2-7	-	TRBV6-5	TGTGCCAGCAGTTACTCGGGACTGGGGGGCTACGAGCAGTACTTC	CASSYSGLGGYEQYF